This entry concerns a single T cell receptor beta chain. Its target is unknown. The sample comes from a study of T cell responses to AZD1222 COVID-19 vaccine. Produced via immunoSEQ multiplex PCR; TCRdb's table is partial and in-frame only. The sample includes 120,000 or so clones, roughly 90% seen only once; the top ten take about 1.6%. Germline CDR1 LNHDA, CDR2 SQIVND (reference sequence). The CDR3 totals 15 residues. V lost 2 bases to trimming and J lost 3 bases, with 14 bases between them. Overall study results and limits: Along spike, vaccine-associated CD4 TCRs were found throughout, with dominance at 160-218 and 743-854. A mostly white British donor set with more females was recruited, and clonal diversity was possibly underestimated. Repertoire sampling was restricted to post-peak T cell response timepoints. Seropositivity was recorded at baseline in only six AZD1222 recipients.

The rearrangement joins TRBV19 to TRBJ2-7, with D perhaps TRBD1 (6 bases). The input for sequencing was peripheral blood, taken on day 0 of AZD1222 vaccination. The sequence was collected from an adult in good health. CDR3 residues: CASSIMDSENYEQYF. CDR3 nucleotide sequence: TGTGCCAGTAGTATAATGGACAGCGAAAACTACGAGCAGTACTTC.